These 21 T cell receptor beta chains came from one sample sequenced in a study of blood T cell repertoires in COVID-19. Only in-frame clones appear in the TCRdb table, and some are missing; sequencing was by immunoSEQ multiplex PCR. The sample lists some 70,000 clones; around 91% were seen once. Sequenced input: peripheral blood. All receptors derive from a man aged 45-60 years with acute or convalescent COVID-19.

The DNA for the CDR3 is TGTGCCAGCAGCCTACTTACAGGGGAAGGCGGAAACACCATATATTTT. This codes for CASSLLTGEGGNTIYF. The chain has TRBV7-9 and TRBJ1-3; TRBD1 matches at 7 bases. The CDR3 is 16 residues long. Germline V lookup: CDR1 SEHNR, CDR2 FQNEAQ (reference sequence). The trim removed 5 bases at V and 4 bases at J, leaving 11 bases unmatched.

The chain links TRBV12-2 to TRBJ2-7; the table's D call, TRBD1, was not checked against the DNA. TRBV12-2 is termed a pseudogene. The CDR3 has 19 amino acids. CDR3 sequence: CASRLARIGDRGLSYEQYF. The CDR3 DNA reads TGTGCAAGTCGCTTAGCTCGAATAGGGGACAGGGGGCTTTCCTACGAGCAGTACTTC.

The J gene is TRBJ2-1, the V gene TRBV4-1; TRBD2 matches 8 bases. The CDR3 consists of 14 residues. The germline V gene encodes CDR1 MGHRA and CDR2 YSYEKL. J was trimmed by 8 bases and V by 2 bases; bases with no gene match: 5. In nucleotides, the CDR3 is TGCGCCAGCAGCCAACAGCGGGAGATATATGAGCAGTTCTTC. This gives the protein CASSQQREIYEQFF.

This chain links TRBV18 with TRBJ2-5, with TRBD2 matching over 11 bases. Unmatched junction bases numbered 1, after V lost 5 bases and J lost 2 bases. This CDR3 contains 14 residues. Germline-derived CDR1 and CDR2 are KGHSH and LQKENI. This chain's CDR3 is CASSGTSGQETQYF. In DNA form, the CDR3 reads TGTGCCAGCTCAGGGACTAGCGGACAAGAGACCCAGTACTTC.

The chain carries TRBV3-1 (or the pseudogene TRBV3-2) and TRBJ2-7; 9 nucleotides agree with TRBD2. Germline V lookup: CDR1 LGHDT, CDR2 YNNKEL (reference sequence). V trimming: 5 bases; J trimming: 4 bases; junction bases outside the gene matches: 12. The CDR3 covers 16 residues. The CDR3 protein is CASSWSLAGAGYEQYF. CDR3 in DNA: TGTGCCAGCAGCTGGAGCTTAGCGGGAGCAGGTTACGAGCAGTACTTC.

V gene TRBV19 combines with J gene TRBJ2-7; 8 bases map to TRBD2. The CDR3 is 14 residues long. V trimming: 5 bases; J trimming: 2 bases; junction bases outside the gene matches: 5. Per the germline V gene, CDR1 is LNHDA and CDR2 is SQIVND (reference sequence). The CDR3 protein is CASSAELAAYEQYF. CDR3 sequence (DNA): TGTGCCAGTAGTGCGGAACTAGCGGCCTACGAGCAGTACTTC.

The V gene is TRBV15, the J gene TRBJ2-7; 11 bases align to TRBD2. Per the germline V gene, CDR1 is LNHNV and CDR2 is YYDKDF (reference sequence). The CDR3 covers 17 residues. Trimming removed 0 bases from V and 5 bases from J; junction bases left unmatched: 9. The DNA of the CDR3 is TGTGCCACCAGCAGAGAAACTAGCGGGAGAAGATCCCACGAGCAGTACTTC. It specifies CATSRETSGRRSHEQYF.

The rearrangement joins TRBV12-3 or TRBV12-4 to TRBJ1-3; D is unresolved. V was cut by 3 bases and J by 3 bases, with 3 bases left in between. The CDR3 consists of 12 residues. The CDR3 region is CASSFHGNTIYF. The CDR3, as DNA: TGTGCCAGCAGTTTTCATGGAAACACCATATATTTT.

The J gene is TRBJ2-7, the V gene TRBV9; 7 bases line up with TRBD2. V shed 0 bases and J 6 bases; nucleotides not matched to a gene: 3. CDR1 SGDLS and CDR2 YYNGEE come from the germline V gene. The CDR3 contains 13 residues. The CDR3 sequence: CASSVGGGTEQYF. CDR3 coding DNA: TGTGCCAGCAGCGTAGGGGGAGGGACCGAGCAGTACTTC. The full variable domain, rest sourced from reference TRBV9 and TRBJ2-7, is DSGVTQTPKHLITATGQRVTLRCSPRSGDLSVYWYQQSLDQGLQFLIQYYNGEERAKGNILERFSAQQFPDLHSELNLSSLELGDSALYFCASSVGGGTEQYFGPGTRLTVT.

This clone was found once. The chain carries TRBV7-2 and TRBJ2-5; TRBD2 aligns across 9 bases. Unmatched junction bases numbered 15, after V lost 5 bases and J lost 5 bases. This CDR3 has 17 amino acids. Per germline, CDR1 SGHTA and CDR2 FQGNSA. The CDR3 spells CASSPPGGGVGGETQYF. The CDR3, as DNA: TGTGCCAGCAGCCCTCCCGGCGGGGGGGTAGGTGGTGAGACCCAGTACTTC. Supplemented by reference TRBV7-2 and TRBJ2-5, the full variable domain reads GAGVSQSPSNKVTEKGKDVELRCDPISGHTALYWYRQSLGQGLEFLIYFQGNSAPDKSGLPSDRFSAERTGGSVSTLTIQRTQQEDSAVYLCASSPPGGGVGGETQYFGPGTRLLVL.

This clone was seen more than once but under ten times. The J gene is TRBJ1-3, the V gene TRBV30; the match to TRBD1 covers 7 bases. The CDR3 totals 14 residues. Trimming took 5 bases from V and 4 from J; bases not matched to a gene: 8. The germline CDR1 and CDR2 sequences are GTSNPN and SVGIG (reference sequence). The CDR3 spells CAWRTGRSGNTIYF. The CDR3 nucleotides read TGTGCCTGGCGGACAGGTCGATCGGGAAACACCATATATTTT.

This clone was seen only once. This CDR3 reads CSVENPDRGELNEQFF. The CDR3 bases are TGCAGCGTTGAGAACCCGGACAGGGGTGAACTCAATGAGCAGTTCTTC. This chain uses TRBV29-1 with TRBJ2-1, with 9 bases matching TRBD1. With 3 bases clipped from V and 6 bases from J, the junction kept 12 bases outside the gene matches. CDR1 is SQVTM, CDR2 ANQGSEA, per germline. The CDR3 contains 16 residues.

The chain employs TRBV5-1 and TRBJ1-1, with D perhaps TRBD1 (5 bases). V dropped 4 bases and J dropped 5 bases, with 12 bases sitting between them. CDR1 is SGHRS and CDR2 is YFSETQ in the germline V gene. This CDR3 is 13 amino acids long. As DNA, the CDR3 is TGCGCCAGCAGCGCTCAGGGTTATACTGAAGCTTTCTTT. This sequence encodes CASSAQGYTEAFF.

This chain connects TRBV25-1 to TRBJ2-3; 8 bases are shared with TRBD1. V shed 1 base, J shed 1 base, and the junction held 4 bases outside the gene matches. This CDR3 region has 16 residues. CDR1 MGHDK and CDR2 SYGVNS come from the germline V gene. CDR3 residues: CASSELGQGGTDTQYF. DNA for the CDR3: TGTGCCAGCAGTGAATTAGGACAGGGTGGCACAGATACGCAGTATTTT.

The J gene is TRBJ2-4, the V gene TRBV5-4; 10 positions match TRBD2. The V gene end was trimmed by 9 bases and the J gene end by 0 bases; junction bases not matched to a gene: 12. The CDR3 runs to 17 residues. The germline gives CDR1 SGHNT, CDR2 YYREEE (reference sequence). DNA of the CDR3: TGTGCCACCATCGGACTAGCGGAAAAAATAGCCAAAAACATTCAGTACTTC. This translates into CATIGLAEKIAKNIQYF. Full variable domain (remainder filled in from reference TRBV5-4 and TRBJ2-4): ETGVTQSPTHLIKTRGQQVTLRCSSQSGHNTVSWYQQALGQGPQFIFQYYREEENGRGNFPPRFSGLQFPNYSSELNVNALELDDSALYLCATIGLAEKIAKNIQYFGAGTRLSVL.

The chain recombines TRBV30 with TRBJ2-7, with TRBD2 matching 11 bases. V trimming: 5 bases; J trimming: 3 bases; junction bases outside the gene matches: 3. This CDR3 is built from 13 residues. CDR1 GTSNPN and CDR2 SVGIG come from the germline V gene (reference sequence). CDR3 DNA: TGTGCCTGGCGGACTAGCGGGCTCTACGAGCAGTACTTC. This gives the protein CAWRTSGLYEQYF.

This chain uses TRBV7-2 with TRBJ2-7, with 7 bases fitting TRBD1. CDR3 length: 15 residues. CDR1 is SGHTA and CDR2 is FQGNSA in the germline V gene. V gave up 1 base and J gave up 4 bases; unmatched junction bases: 7. CDR3 region: CASSLGQGRRYEQYF. In DNA, the CDR3 is TGTGCCAGCAGCTTAGGACAGGGTCGGCGATACGAGCAGTACTTC.

The genes are TRBV5-1 and TRBJ2-5, with a tentative D call TRBD2 (6 bases). Germline V gene sequence: CDR1 SGHRS, CDR2 YFSETQ. CDR3 length equals 15 residues. V was trimmed by 0 bases and J by 4 bases, leaving 13 bases between them. The CDR3 DNA sequence: TGCGCCAGCAGCTTGGTACCAGGGCGGGGAGAGACCCAGTACTTC. Amino acids: CASSLVPGRGETQYF.

The CDR3 protein is CASSVGTSVYYEQFF. The CDR3 DNA reads TGTGCCAGCAGCGTCGGGACTAGCGTGTACTATGAGCAGTTCTTC. The gene calls are TRBV9 and TRBJ2-1; 10 bases agree with TRBD2. The CDR3 is 15 amino acids. Trimming removed 2 bases from V and 8 bases from J; junction bases left unmatched: 7. Per germline, CDR1 SGDLS and CDR2 YYNGEE.

This chain links TRBV19 with TRBJ1-1; D is undetermined. The CDR3 loop spans 11 amino acids. The V and J ends lost 3 bases and 5 bases respectively, with 4 bases between them. Germline V gene sequence: CDR1 LNHDA, CDR2 SQIVND (reference sequence). Written as DNA, the CDR3 is TGTGCCAGTAGTATCGAGACTGAAGCTTTCTTT. Its translation: CASSIETEAFF.

This chain uses TRBV19 with TRBJ2-7, with 8 bases matching TRBD2. The CDR3 sequence is 16 residues long. Per the germline V gene, CDR1 is LNHDA and CDR2 is SQIVND (reference sequence). J was trimmed by 2 bases and V by 6 bases; bases with no gene match: 12. The CDR3 loop is CASRQKVPGLAYEQYF. The CDR3, as DNA: TGTGCCAGTAGACAAAAAGTACCGGGACTAGCCTACGAGCAGTACTTC.